This TCR beta chain was identified in a study of T cells after yellow fever vaccination. Overall study: Fractions low in cell number were prepared with SMART-Seq v4 Ultra Low Input.

This CDR3 contains 15 residues. The V segment lost 6 bases and the J segment 1 base; nucleotides outside the gene matches: 11. Germline-derived CDR1 and CDR2 are DFQATT and SNEGSKA (reference sequence). On this clonotype: The antigen remains unidentified.

They built TCR cDNA with 5'RACE template switching, a step that put in a universal primer site and UMIs. One entry per CDR3 protein results from TCRdb running MiXCR on the 5' RACE reads. The sample shows 500,000 to 650,000 distinct CDR3 sequences, around 12% of them seen only once. Points from the study as a whole: Clonotypes appearing in both CD4 and CD8 compartments existed, and their share was small.

This clonotype was obtained from a man younger than 40 who received the YFV17D yellow fever vaccine. V is TRBV20-1 and J is TRBJ2-5; 7 bases are a match to TRBD1. The sample in question was PBMCs, obtained on the day of the yellow fever booster vaccination. This chain's CDR3 is CSATIPGTAQETQYF. In DNA form, the CDR3 reads TGCAGTGCCACCATCCCCGGGACAGCCCAAGAGACCCAGTACTTC.